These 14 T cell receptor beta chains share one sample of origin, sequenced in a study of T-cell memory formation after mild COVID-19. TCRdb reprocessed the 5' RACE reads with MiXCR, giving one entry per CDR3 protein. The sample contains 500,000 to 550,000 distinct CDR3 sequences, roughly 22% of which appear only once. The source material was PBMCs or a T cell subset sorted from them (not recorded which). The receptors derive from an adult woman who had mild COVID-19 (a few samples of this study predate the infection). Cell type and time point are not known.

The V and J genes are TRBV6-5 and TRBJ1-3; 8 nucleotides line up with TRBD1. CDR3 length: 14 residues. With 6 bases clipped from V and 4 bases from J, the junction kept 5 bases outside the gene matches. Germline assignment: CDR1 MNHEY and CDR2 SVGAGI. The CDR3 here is CASSTDRGGNTIYF. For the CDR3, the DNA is TGTGCCAGCAGCACAGACAGGGGAGGAAACACCATATATTTT.

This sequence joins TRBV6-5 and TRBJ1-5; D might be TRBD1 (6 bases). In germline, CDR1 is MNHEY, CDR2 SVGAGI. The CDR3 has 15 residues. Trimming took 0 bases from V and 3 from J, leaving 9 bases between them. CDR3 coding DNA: TGTGCCAGCAGTTACTCGACAGGTTTCAATCAGCCCCAGCATTTT. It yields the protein CASSYSTGFNQPQHF.

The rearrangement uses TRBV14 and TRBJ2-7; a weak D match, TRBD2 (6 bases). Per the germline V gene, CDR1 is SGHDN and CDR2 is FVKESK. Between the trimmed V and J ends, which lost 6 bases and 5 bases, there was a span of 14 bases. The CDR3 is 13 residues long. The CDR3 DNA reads TGTGCCAGCAGTCTGGAGGGAAGCGACGAGCAGTACTTC. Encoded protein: CASSLEGSDEQYF.

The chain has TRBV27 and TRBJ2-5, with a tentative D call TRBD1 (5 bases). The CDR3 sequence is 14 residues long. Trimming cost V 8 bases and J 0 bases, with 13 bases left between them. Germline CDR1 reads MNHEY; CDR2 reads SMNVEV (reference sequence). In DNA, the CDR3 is TGTGCCAGCTCCTTTCAGGGCGACCAAGAGACCCAGTACTTC. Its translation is CASSFQGDQETQYF.

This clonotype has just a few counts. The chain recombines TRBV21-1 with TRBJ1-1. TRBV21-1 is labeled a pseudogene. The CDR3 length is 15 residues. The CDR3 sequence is CASSNWAKMNTEAFF. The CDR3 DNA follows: TGTGCCAGCAGCAACTGGGCCAAGATGAACACTGAAGCTTTCTTT.

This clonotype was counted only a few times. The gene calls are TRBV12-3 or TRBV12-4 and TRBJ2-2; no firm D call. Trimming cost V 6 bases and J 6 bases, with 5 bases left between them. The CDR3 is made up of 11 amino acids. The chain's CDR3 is CASSPSGELFF. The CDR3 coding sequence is TGTGCCAGCAGCCCTTCCGGGGAGCTGTTTTTT.

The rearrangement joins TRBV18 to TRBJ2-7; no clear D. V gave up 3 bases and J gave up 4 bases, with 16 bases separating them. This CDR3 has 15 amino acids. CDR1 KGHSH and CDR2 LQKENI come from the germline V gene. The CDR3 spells CASSPSGRVSYEQYF. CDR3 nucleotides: TGTGCCAGCTCACCCTCGGGCCGGGTTTCTTACGAGCAGTACTTC. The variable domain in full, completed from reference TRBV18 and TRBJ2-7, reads NAGVMQNPRHLVRRRGQEARLRCSPMKGHSHVYWYRQLPEEGLKFMVYLQKENIIDESGMPKERFSAEFPKEGPSILRIQQVVRGDSAAYFCASSPSGRVSYEQYFGPGTRLTVT.

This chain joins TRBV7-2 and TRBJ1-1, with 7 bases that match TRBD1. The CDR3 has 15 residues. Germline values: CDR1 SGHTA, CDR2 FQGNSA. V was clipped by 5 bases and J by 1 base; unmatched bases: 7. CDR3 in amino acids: CASSANRGGNTEAFF. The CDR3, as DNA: TGTGCCAGCAGCGCCAACAGGGGCGGGAACACTGAAGCTTTCTTT.

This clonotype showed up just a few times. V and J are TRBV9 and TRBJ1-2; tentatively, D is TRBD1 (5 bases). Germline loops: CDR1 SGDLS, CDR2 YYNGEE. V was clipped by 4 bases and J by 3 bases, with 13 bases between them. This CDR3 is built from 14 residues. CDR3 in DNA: TGTGCCAGCAGCCGTGGTGGCAGGGACTATGGCTACACCTTC. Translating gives CASSRGGRDYGYTF.

The CDR3 region is CAWTPSSRGGYGYTF. The CDR3 coding sequence is TGTGCCTGGACCCCCTCGAGTCGGGGCGGCTATGGCTACACCTTC. V usage is TRBV30 and J usage is TRBJ1-2; maybe TRBD1 (5 bases). This CDR3 has 15 amino acids. Looked up from germline, CDR1 is GTSNPN and CDR2 is SVGIG (reference sequence). The V end lost 4 bases, the J end lost 4 bases, and 19 bases lay between the germline ends.

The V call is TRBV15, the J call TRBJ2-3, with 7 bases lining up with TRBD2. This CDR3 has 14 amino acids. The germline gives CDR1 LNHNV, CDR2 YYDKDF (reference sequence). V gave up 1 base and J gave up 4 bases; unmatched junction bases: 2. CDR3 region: CATSRVREADTQYF. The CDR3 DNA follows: TGTGCCACCAGCAGAGTTCGGGAGGCAGATACGCAGTATTTT.

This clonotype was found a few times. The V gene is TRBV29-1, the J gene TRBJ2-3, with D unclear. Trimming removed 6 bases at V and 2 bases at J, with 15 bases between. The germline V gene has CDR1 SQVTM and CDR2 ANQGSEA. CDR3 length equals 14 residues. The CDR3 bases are TGCAGCGTGCCGGGTAGCCTAGACACAGATACGCAGTATTTT. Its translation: CSVPGSLDTDTQYF.

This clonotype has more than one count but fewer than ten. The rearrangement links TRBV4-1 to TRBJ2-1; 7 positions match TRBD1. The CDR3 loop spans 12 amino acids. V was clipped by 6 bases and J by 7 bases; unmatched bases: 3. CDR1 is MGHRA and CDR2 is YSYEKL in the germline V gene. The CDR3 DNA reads TGCGCCAGCAGTGACAGGGTTAATGAGCAGTTCTTC. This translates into CASSDRVNEQFF.

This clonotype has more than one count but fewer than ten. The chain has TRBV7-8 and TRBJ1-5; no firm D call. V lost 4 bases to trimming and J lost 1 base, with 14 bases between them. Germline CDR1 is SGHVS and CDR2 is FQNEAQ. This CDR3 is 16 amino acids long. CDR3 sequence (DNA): TGTGCCAGCAGCTCCCTCGGGCAGCCGAGCAATCAGCCCCAGCATTTT. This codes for CASSSLGQPSNQPQHF.